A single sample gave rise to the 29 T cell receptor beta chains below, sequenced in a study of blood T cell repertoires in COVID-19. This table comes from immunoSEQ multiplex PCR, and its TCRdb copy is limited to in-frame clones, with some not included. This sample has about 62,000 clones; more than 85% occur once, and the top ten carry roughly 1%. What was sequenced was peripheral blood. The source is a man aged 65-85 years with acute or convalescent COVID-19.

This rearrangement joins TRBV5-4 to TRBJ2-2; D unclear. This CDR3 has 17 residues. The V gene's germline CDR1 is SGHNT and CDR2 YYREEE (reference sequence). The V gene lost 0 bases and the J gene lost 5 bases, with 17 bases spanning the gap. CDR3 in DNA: TGTGCCAGCAGCTTGGCCGCGGCATCTCTCGGGACCGGGGAGCTGTTTTTT. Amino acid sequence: CASSLAAASLGTGELFF.

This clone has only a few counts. CDR3 coding DNA: TGTGCCAGCACCACGGCCGGACAGGGGTTTGGTGGCTACACCTTC. Translating gives CASTTAGQGFGGYTF. V and J are TRBV7-9 and TRBJ1-2; TRBD1 matches 9 bases. Germline CDR1 SEHNR, CDR2 FQNEAQ (reference sequence). V lost 7 bases and J lost 7; bases outside the gene matches: 13. The CDR3 runs 15 residues.

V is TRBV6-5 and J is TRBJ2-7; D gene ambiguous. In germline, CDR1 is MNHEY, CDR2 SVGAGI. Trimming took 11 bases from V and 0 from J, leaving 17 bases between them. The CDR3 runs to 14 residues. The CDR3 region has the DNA TGTGCCGTTTCCCCCTACAGCTACTCCTACGAGCAGTACTTC. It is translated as CAVSPYSYSYEQYF.

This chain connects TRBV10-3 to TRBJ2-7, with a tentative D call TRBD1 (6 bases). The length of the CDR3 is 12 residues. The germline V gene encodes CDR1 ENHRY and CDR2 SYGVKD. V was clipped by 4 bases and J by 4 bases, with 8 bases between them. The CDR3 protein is CAISGRGYEQYF. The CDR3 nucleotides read TGTGCCATCAGTGGTAGGGGGTACGAGCAGTACTTC.

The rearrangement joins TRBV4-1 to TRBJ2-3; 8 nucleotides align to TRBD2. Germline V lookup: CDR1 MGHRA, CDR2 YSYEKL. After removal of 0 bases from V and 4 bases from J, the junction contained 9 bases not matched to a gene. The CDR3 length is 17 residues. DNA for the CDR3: TGCGCCAGCAGCCAAGATGGTGGGACTAGTAACCCAGATACGCAGTATTTT. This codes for CASSQDGGTSNPDTQYF.

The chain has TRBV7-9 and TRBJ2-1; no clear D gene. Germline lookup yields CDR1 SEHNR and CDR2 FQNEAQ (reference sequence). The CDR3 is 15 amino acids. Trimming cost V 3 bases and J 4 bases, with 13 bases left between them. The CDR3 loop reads CASSFSLSLYNEQFF. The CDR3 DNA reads TGTGCCAGCAGCTTTTCCCTATCCTTATACAATGAGCAGTTCTTC.

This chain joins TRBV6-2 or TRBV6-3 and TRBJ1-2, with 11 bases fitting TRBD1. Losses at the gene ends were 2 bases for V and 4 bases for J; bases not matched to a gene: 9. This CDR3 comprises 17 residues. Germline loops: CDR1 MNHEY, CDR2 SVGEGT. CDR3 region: CASSYPDRGLKVYGYTF. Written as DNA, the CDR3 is TGTGCCAGCAGTTACCCGGACAGGGGGCTCAAGGTCTATGGCTACACCTTC.

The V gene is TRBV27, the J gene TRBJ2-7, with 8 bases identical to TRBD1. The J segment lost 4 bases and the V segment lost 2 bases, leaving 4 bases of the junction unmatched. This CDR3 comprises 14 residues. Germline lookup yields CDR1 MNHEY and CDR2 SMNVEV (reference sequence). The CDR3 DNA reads TGTGCCAGCAGTTTACAGGGGGCAGGGTACGAGCAGTACTTC. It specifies CASSLQGAGYEQYF.

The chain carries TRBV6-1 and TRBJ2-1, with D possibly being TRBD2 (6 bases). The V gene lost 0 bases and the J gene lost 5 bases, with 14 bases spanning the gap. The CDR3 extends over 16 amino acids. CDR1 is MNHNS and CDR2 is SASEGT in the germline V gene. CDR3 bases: TGTGCCAGCAGTGAAGCGCTGGGGGGAGTCGACAATGAGCAGTTCTTC. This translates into CASSEALGGVDNEQFF.

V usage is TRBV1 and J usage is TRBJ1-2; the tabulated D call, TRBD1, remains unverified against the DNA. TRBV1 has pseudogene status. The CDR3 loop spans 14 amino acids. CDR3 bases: TGCACCAGCAGCCGAGGGGACAGTAACTATGGCTACACCTTC. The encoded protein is CTSSRGDSNYGYTF.

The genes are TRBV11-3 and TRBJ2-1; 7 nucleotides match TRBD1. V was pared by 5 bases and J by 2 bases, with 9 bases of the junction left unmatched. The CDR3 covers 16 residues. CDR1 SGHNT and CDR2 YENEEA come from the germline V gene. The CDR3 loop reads CASSPRGQAAYNEQFF. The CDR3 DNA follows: TGTGCCAGCAGCCCGCGTGGACAGGCCGCCTACAATGAGCAGTTCTTC.

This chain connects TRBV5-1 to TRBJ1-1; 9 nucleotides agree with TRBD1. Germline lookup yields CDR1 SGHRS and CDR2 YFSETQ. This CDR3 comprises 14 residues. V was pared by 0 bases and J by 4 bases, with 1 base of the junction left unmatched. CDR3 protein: CASSLGQGGTEAFF. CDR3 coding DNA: TGCGCCAGCAGCTTGGGACAGGGGGGCACTGAAGCTTTCTTT.

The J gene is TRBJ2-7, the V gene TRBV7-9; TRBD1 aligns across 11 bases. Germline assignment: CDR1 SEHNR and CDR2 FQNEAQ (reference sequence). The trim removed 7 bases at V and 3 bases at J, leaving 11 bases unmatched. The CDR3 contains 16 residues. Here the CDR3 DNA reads TGTGCCAGCACCTATATGCCGGGACAGGGGGGCTACGAGCAGTACTTC. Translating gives CASTYMPGQGGYEQYF.

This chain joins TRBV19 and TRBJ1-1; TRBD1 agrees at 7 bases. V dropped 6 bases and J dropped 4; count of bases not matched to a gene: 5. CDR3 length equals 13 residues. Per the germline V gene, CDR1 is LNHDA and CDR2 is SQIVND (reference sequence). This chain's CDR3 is CASSEQGFTEAFF. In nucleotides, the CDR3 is TGTGCCAGTAGCGAACAGGGGTTCACTGAAGCTTTCTTT.

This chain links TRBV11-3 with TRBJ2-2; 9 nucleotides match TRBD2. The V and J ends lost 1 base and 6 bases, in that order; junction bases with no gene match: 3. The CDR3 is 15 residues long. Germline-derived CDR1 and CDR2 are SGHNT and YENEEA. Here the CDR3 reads CASSLVSGGSGELFF. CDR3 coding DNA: TGTGCCAGCAGCTTAGTTAGCGGGGGCTCCGGGGAGCTGTTTTTT.

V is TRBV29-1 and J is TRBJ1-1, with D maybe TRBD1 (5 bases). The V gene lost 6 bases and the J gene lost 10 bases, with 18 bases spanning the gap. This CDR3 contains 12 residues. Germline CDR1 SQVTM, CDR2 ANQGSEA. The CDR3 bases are TGCAGCGTCAAAGATGGGGCTGGGATAGCTTTCTTT. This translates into CSVKDGAGIAFF.

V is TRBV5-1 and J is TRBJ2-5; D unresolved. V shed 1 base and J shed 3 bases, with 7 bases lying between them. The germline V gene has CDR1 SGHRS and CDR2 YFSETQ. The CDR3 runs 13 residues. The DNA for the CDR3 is TGCGCCAGCAGCTTGCTTTCAGAAGAGACCCAGTACTTC. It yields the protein CASSLLSEETQYF. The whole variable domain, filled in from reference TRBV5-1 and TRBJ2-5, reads KAGVTQTPRYLIKTRGQQVTLSCSPISGHRSVSWYQQTPGQGLQFLFEYFSETQRNKGNFPGRFSGRQFSNSRSEMNVSTLELGDSALYLCASSLLSEETQYFGPGTRLLVL.

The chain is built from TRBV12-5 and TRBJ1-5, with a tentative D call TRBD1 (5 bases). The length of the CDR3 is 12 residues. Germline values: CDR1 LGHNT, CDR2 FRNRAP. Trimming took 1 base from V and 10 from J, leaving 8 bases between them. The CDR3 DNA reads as TGTGCTAGTGGTTTGGAGCAGGGTCCCCAGCATTTT. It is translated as CASGLEQGPQHF. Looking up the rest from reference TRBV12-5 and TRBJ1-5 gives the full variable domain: DARVTQTPRHKVTEMGQEVTMRCQPILGHNTVFWYRQTMMQGLELLAYFRNRAPLDDSGMPKDRFSAEMPDATLATLKIQPSEPRDSAVYFCASGLEQGPQHFGDGTRLSIL.

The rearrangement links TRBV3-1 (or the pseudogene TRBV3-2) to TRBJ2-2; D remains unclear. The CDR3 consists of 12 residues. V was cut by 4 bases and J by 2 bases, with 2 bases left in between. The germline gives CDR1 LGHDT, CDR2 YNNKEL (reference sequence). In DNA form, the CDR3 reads TGTGCCAGCAGCCTAAACACCGGGGAGCTGTTTTTT. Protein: CASSLNTGELFF.

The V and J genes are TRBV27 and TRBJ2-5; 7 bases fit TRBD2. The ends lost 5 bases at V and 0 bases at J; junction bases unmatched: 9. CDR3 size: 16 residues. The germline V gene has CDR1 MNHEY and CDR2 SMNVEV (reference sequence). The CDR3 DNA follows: TGTGCCAGCAGTCCCTGGGGGGGTACAAACCAAGAGACCCAGTACTTC. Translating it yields CASSPWGGTNQETQYF.

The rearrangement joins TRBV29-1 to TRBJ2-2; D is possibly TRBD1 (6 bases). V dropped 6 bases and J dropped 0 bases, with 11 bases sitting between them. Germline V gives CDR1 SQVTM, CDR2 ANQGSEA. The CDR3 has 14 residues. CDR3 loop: CSVPGQPNTGELFF. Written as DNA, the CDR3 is TGCAGCGTACCGGGACAACCGAACACCGGGGAGCTGTTTTTT.

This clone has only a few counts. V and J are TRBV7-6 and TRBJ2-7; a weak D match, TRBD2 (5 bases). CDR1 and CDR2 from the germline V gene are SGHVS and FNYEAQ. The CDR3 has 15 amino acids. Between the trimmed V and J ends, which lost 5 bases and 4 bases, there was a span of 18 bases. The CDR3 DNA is TGTGCCAGCAGCCTTCCCGGGAACCTTGGGTACGAGCAGTACTTC. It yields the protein CASSLPGNLGYEQYF.

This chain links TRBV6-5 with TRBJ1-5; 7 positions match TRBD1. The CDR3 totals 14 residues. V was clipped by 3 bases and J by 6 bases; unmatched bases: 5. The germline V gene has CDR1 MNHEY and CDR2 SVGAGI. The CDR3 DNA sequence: TGTGCCAGCAGTTATGACAGGGCAGGTCAGCCCCAGCATTTT. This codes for CASSYDRAGQPQHF.

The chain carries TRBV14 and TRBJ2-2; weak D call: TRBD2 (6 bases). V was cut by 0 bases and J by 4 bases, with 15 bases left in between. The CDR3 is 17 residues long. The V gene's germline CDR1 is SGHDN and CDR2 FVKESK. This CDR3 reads CASSQDRRALITGELFF. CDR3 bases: TGTGCCAGCAGCCAAGATCGGAGGGCACTAATCACCGGGGAGCTGTTTTTT.

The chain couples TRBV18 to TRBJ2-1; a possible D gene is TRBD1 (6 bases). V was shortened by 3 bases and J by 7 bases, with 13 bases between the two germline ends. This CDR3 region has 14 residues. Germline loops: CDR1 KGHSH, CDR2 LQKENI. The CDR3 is CASSPPGDRNEQFF. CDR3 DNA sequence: TGTGCCAGCTCACCTCCAGGGGACCGGAATGAGCAGTTCTTC. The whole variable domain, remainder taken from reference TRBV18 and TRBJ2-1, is NAGVMQNPRHLVRRRGQEARLRCSPMKGHSHVYWYRQLPEEGLKFMVYLQKENIIDESGMPKERFSAEFPKEGPSILRIQQVVRGDSAAYFCASSPPGDRNEQFFGPGTRLTVL.

As DNA, the CDR3 is TGTGCCAGCAGATCTCCGGGAAACGCGAACACTGAAGCTTTCTTT. The encoded protein is CASRSPGNANTEAFF. The chain recombines TRBV5-5 with TRBJ1-1; D ambiguous. V was clipped by 5 bases and J by 1 base, with 15 bases between them. Germline values: CDR1 SGHKS, CDR2 YYEKEE (reference sequence). The CDR3 consists of 15 residues. Complete variable domain (other parts from reference TRBV5-5 and TRBJ1-1): DAGVTQSPTHLIKTRGQQVTLRCSPISGHKSVSWYQQVLGQGPQFIFQYYEKEERGRGNFPDRFSARQFPNYSSELNVNALLLGDSALYLCASRSPGNANTEAFFGQGTRLTVV.

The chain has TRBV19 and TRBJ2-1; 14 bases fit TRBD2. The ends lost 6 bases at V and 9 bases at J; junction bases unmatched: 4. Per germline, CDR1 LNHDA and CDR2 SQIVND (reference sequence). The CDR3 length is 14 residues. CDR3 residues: CASRGTSGRGEQFF. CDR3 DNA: TGTGCCAGTAGGGGGACTAGCGGGAGAGGTGAGCAGTTCTTC.

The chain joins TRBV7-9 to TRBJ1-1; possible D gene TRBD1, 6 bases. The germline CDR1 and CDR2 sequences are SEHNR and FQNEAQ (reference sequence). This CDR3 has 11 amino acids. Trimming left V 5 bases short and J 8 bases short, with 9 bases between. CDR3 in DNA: TGTGCCAGCAGCCCTGGGACAGAAGCTTTCTTT. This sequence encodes CASSPGTEAFF.

The DNA for the CDR3 is TGCAGGGCCCTCCGACAGGGTGAGGAAAATGAGCAGTTCTTC. It specifies CRALRQGEENEQFF. V gene TRBV29-1 combines with J gene TRBJ2-1; 7 bases fit TRBD1. The CDR3 covers 14 residues. Germline-derived CDR1 and CDR2 are SQVTM and ANQGSEA.